This TCR beta chain derives from a study of patients and donors after allogeneic stem cell transplantation. MiXCR was run by TCRdb on the RT-PCR reads, yielding one entry per CDR3 protein. Found here are approximately 250,000 distinct CDR3 sequences, roughly an eighth of them singletons; the top ten hold about 9.9%. The CDR3 length is 14 residues. V was pared by 4 bases and J by 0 bases, with 4 bases of the junction left unmatched. Germline lookup yields CDR1 SGHRS and CDR2 YFSETQ. The sample comprised blood, either unsorted or a sorted T cell fraction (not recorded which). The chain couples TRBV5-1 to TRBJ2-7; TRBD2 agrees at 7 bases. The clonotype was recovered from a human donor who was either an allogeneic HSCT recipient or a stem cell or donor lymphocyte infusion donor (not recorded which). It is not recorded whose cells these are; they may come from a transplant donor. The CDR3 region is CASSDLAASYEQYF. The DNA for the CDR3 is TGCGCCAGCAGCGACCTAGCGGCCTCCTACGAGCAGTACTTC.